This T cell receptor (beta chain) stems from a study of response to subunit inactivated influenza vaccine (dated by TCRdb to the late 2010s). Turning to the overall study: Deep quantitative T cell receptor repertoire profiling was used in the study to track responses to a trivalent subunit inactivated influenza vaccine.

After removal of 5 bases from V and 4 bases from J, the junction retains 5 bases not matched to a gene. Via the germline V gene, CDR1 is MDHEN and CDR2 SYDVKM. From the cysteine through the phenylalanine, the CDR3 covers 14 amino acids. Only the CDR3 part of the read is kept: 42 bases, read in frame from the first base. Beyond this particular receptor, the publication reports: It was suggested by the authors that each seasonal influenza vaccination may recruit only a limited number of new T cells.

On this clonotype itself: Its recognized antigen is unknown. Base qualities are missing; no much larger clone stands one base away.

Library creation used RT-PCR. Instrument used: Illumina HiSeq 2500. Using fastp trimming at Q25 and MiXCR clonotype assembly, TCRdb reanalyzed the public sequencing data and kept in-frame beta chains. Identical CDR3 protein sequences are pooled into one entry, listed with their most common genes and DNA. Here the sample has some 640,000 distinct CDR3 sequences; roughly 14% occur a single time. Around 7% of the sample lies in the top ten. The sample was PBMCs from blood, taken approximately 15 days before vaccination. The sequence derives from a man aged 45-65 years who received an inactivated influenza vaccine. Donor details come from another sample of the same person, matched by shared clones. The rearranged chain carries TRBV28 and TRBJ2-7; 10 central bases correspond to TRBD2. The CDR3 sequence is CASSPPGLAYEQYF. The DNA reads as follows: TGTGCCAGCAGTCCACCGGGACTAGCGTACGAGCAGTACTTC.